This TCR beta chain was recorded in a study of T cells in Graves' hyperthyroidism and ophthalmopathy (dated by TCRdb to about 2019). A note on the overall study: Peripheral blood samples were taken at the time of initial diagnosis, prior to any treatment. To identify distinguishing TCR V-J signatures, a discovery cohort of 90 to 100 patients was used, comprising some 45 with Graves' ophthalmopathy and around 57 with stable Graves' hyperthyroidism. Prospective prediction of ophthalmopathy was tested in an independent validation cohort of fewer than 20 hyperthyroidism patients and 15 to 17 patients who later progressed to ophthalmopathy. The 95 to 100 discovery patients were randomly split 7:3 into training and test sets. Thyroid tissue and blood T-cell repertoires from several Graves' hyperthyroidism patients were also compared in the study. Once sampling was done, hyperthyroidism patients were given methimazole at a starting dose of 30 mg daily, whereas ophthalmopathy patients were given high-dose intravenous methylprednisolone. The paper reports TCR Vbeta CDR3 sequencing of over 120 peripheral blood samples: 43 ophthalmopathy, roughly 74 hyperthyroidism and approximately 17 progressor patients. What the authors observed across the whole study: A 13 V-J signature model separated ophthalmopathy from stable hyperthyroidism, with around 88% sensitivity and around 84% specificity in cross-validation and 80%/75% in testing. Most expanded thyroid clonotypes (frequency above 0.001) were also detected in blood, a finding suggesting that blood repertoires may reflect thyroid immune responses. Sample size was not statistically predetermined, and blinding of investigators to group allocation was not performed. In validation, the model predicted progression to ophthalmopathy a median of around six months before onset, with roughly 70% sensitivity and roughly 79% specificity.

Ophthalmopathy patients had moderately to severely active disease, Clinical Activity Score of at least 3, NOSPECS grade of at least 4, and duration under 3 months. Patients with uncontrolled infections, other autoimmune diseases, pregnancy or lactation were excluded. Diagnoses were established on the basis of clinical symptoms, serum thyroxine and TRAb, thyroid ultrasound, and orbital computed tomography. PBMCs were isolated from about 9 ml of fresh peripheral blood by Ficoll-Paque density gradient centrifugation. Trizol reagent was used to extract total RNA, and RNA quality was then checked on an Agilent 2100 Bioanalyzer. V loses 3 bases of germline sequence and J loses 4 bases, and the interval between the two ends is 15 bases. CDR1 and CDR2, looked up from the germline V gene (reference sequence), are SEHNR and FQNEAQ. From its cysteine to its phenylalanine, the CDR3 spans 15 amino acids. Only the CDR3 region is kept as DNA, spanning 45 bases read in frame from base 1.

Amplification of TCR beta CDR3 regions was carried out from RNA transcripts. A first-round RT-PCR of the TCR CDR3 used the HTBI primer set with the Qiagen OneStep RT-PCR kit. A second multiplex PCR round built the libraries, followed by size selection and purification. Sequencing of the libraries was done on an Illumina HiSeq2000 using paired-end 100 bp reads. The authors processed their data as follows. SOAPnuke was used to process the raw data, removing reads that contained adapters or uncalled bases, had a mean Phred below 15, or lacked an exact match to the constant primer or identifier. High-quality paired reads were merged with COPE v1.2.5, and unique nucleotide sequences were defined as clonotypes. MiTCR v1.1 was used to align the clonotypes against IMGT TRBV, TRBD and TRBJ reference segments. Only V-J combinations with frequency above 0.0001, covering approximately 99% of repertoires, were analysed. A TCS score was defined as the ratio of F50 (clonal expansion) to E x V (chaos), with BLOSUM62-based TCRdist applied between CDR3 peptides within each V-J. Welch's t-statistics and random forest reduced around 520 V-J features to 10 to 15, which were used in a naive Bayes classifier (R e1071). TCRdb took the public reads, trimmed them with fastp at Q25, ran MiXCR for clone calling and kept in-frame beta chains. Identical CDR3 proteins give one entry, which carries the most common genes and DNA. For this entry, the V and J calls and clone size follow TCRdb and not the study's own pipeline. This sample is represented by about 600,000 distinct CDR3 sequences; more than 15% of them were singletons. Jointly, the top ten make up 2.5% to 4% of the sample.

This clonotype was seen a few times. Its binding antigen is unknown. Base quality data are lacking; no much larger clone is found one base away. Specimen: blood. Recombination linked TRBV7-9 to TRBJ1-2; TRBD1 is possibly the D segment (6 matching bases). This receptor was taken from a middle-aged woman with Graves' ophthalmopathy. Read as DNA, the sequence is TGTGCCAGCAGCTTCGGGGGGGCCAAGAGCTATGGCTACACCTTC. This yields the protein CASSFGGAKSYGYTF.